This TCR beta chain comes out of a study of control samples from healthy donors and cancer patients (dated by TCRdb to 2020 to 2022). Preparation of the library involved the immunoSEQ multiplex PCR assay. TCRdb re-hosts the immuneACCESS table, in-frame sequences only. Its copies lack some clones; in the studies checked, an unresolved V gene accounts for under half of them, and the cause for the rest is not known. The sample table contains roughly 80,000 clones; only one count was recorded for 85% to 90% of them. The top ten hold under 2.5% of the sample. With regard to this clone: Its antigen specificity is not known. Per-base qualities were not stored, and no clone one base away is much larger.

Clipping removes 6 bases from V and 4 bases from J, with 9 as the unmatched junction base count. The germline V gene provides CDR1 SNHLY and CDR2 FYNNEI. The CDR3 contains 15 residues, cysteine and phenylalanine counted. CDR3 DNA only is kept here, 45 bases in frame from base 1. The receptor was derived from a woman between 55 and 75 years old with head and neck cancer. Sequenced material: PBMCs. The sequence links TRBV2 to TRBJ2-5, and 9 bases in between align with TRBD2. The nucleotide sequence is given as TGTGCCAGCAGGCGGACCCGCGGGGGGGGAGAGACCCAGTACTTC. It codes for CASRRTRGGGETQYF.